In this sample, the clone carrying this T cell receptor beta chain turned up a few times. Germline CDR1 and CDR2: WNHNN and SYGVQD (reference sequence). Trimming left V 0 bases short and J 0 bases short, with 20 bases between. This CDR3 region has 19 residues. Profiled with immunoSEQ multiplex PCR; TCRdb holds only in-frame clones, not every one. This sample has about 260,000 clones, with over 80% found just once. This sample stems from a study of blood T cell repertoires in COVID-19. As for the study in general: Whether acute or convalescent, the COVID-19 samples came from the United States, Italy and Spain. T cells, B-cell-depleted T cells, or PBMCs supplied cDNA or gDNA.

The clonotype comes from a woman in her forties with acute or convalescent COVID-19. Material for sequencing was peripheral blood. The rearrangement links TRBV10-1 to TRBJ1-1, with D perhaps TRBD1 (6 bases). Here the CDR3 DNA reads TGCGCCAGCAGTGAGTCGCGGGGGCACCGGAAGGGGTTGAACACTGAAGCTTTCTTT. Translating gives CASSESRGHRKGLNTEAFF.